The 19 T cell receptor beta chains below come from one sample, sequenced in a study of control samples from healthy donors and cancer patients (dated by TCRdb to between 2020 and 2021). Library prep was done by the immunoSEQ multiplex PCR assay. The immuneACCESS repertoire file appears here via TCRdb, limited to in-frame rearrangements. These files lack a portion of the clones; in checked studies, under half of the deficit traces to unresolved V genes, and the cause of the others is not known. The sample table shows just over 80,000 clones, and over 90% are seen once. Around 4.9% of the sample belongs to the ten largest clones. Sequenced: blood. The receptors here all came from a woman aged 18-35 years in good health.

The V gene is TRBV9, the J gene TRBJ1-6; 9 bases are a match to TRBD1. The germline gives CDR1 SGDLS, CDR2 YYNGEE. CDR3 length: 18 residues. V shed 6 bases, J shed 7 bases, and the junction held 17 bases outside the gene matches. CDR3 DNA sequence: TGTGCCAGCACGTCGGACACGGCGGGACAGGGAGGCAATTCACCCCTCCACTTT. Protein sequence: CASTSDTAGQGGNSPLHF.

This chain links TRBV15 with TRBJ2-6; unclear D gene. This CDR3 is built from 15 residues. With 0 bases removed from V and 1 base from J, the gap between germline ends came to 4 bases. Germline loops: CDR1 LNHNV, CDR2 YYDKDF (reference sequence). The CDR3 is CATSREGSGANVLTF. The CDR3 region has the DNA TGTGCCACCAGCAGAGAAGGATCTGGGGCCAACGTCCTGACTTTC.

The rearrangement links TRBV13 to TRBJ1-3; TRBD1 might be the D (6 bases). Per the germline V gene, CDR1 is PRHDT and CDR2 is FYEKMQ (reference sequence). V gave up 1 base and J gave up 6 bases, with 16 bases separating them. The CDR3 runs to 16 residues. CDR3 coding DNA: TGTGCCAGCAGCTTAGTGACGCCGGGACACTTAAACACCATATATTTT. This encodes CASSLVTPGHLNTIYF.

V is TRBV6-5 and J is TRBJ2-5; no definite D call. CDR3 length equals 13 residues. V dropped 6 bases and J dropped 1 base, with 9 bases sitting between them. CDR1 is MNHEY, CDR2 SVGAGI, per germline. The CDR3 protein is CASRRYGQETQYF. The CDR3 region has the DNA TGTGCCAGCAGACGCTACGGCCAAGAGACCCAGTACTTC.

This chain links TRBV28 with TRBJ2-1; 8 nucleotides line up with TRBD1. The CDR3 is made up of 14 amino acids. The germline V gene encodes CDR1 MDHEN and CDR2 SYDVKM. V lost 3 bases, J lost 6 bases, and 4 bases stayed unmatched. The CDR3 nucleotides are TGTGCCAGCAGTTTTACAACAGGGGGCAATGAGCAGTTCTTC. Translation gives CASSFTTGGNEQFF.

V gene TRBV11-2 combines with J gene TRBJ2-1; D is ambiguous. Trimming removed 8 bases from V and 8 bases from J, with 10 bases in between. The CDR3 covers 11 residues. Germline lookup yields CDR1 SGHAT and CDR2 FQNNGV. The CDR3 reads CASAYLDEQFF. CDR3 DNA sequence: TGTGCCAGCGCGTACCTCGATGAGCAGTTCTTC.

The chain recombines TRBV11-1 with TRBJ2-1, with 10 positions matching TRBD1. CDR1 and CDR2 from the germline V gene are SGHAT and FQDESV (reference sequence). There are 16 residues in the CDR3. The V gene end was trimmed by 2 bases and the J gene end by 12 bases; junction bases not matched to a gene: 13. The CDR3 DNA is TGTGCCAGCAGCTTACATCCCGGGACAGGGGACCTTGGGCAGTTCTTC. Its protein product is CASSLHPGTGDLGQFF.

The rearrangement links TRBV5-6 to TRBJ1-6; 9 bases line up with TRBD1. V shed 3 bases, J shed 13 bases, and the junction held 8 bases outside the gene matches. The germline CDR1 and CDR2 sequences are SGHDT and YYEEEE. There are 14 residues in the CDR3. CDR3 sequence reads: CASSWDRAVIPLHF. The DNA of the CDR3 is TGTGCCAGCAGCTGGGACAGGGCCGTCATCCCCCTCCACTTT.

This chain connects TRBV7-2 to TRBJ1-3; D gene uncertain. This CDR3 spans 16 amino acids. V was trimmed by 1 base and J by 3 bases, leaving 13 bases between them. CDR1 and CDR2 (germline): SGHTA, FQGNSA. The CDR3 reads CASSLEPSAIGNTIYF. The CDR3 DNA follows: TGTGCCAGCAGCTTAGAACCCAGCGCGATTGGAAACACCATATATTTT.

The chain couples TRBV7-3 to TRBJ1-5; D is perhaps TRBD1 (5 bases). The V end lost 5 bases, the J end lost 2 bases, and 16 bases lay between the germline ends. This CDR3 spans 16 amino acids. The V gene's germline CDR1 is SGHTA and CDR2 FQGTGA. CDR3 sequence: CASSPLGGWGNQPQHF. CDR3 DNA sequence: TGTGCCAGCAGCCCCCTGGGGGGTTGGGGCAATCAGCCCCAGCATTTT.

This rearrangement joins TRBV6-5 to TRBJ1-6, with a weak D call TRBD1 (6 bases). From germline, CDR1 is MNHEY and CDR2 SVGAGI. The CDR3 is made up of 14 amino acids. V was shortened by 2 bases and J by 10 bases, with 12 bases between the two germline ends. The CDR3 DNA reads as TGTGCCAGCAGTTACGGGCAGGGGATATCACCCCTCCACTTT. The encoded protein is CASSYGQGISPLHF.

This clone has just one count. The V gene is TRBV3-1 (or the pseudogene TRBV3-2), the J gene TRBJ1-2, with D uncertain. This CDR3 is 13 amino acids long. Germline lookup yields CDR1 LGHDT and CDR2 YNNKEL (reference sequence). V lost 3 bases and J 4 bases, leaving 9 bases between the germline ends. CDR3 bases: TGTGCCAGCAGCCAGGGAACTAGCTATGGCTACACCTTC. As protein: CASSQGTSYGYTF.

The chain employs TRBV7-8 and TRBJ2-7; 9 nucleotides match TRBD1. J gave up 3 bases and V 2 bases, and 2 bases lay outside the gene matches. The germline V gene encodes CDR1 SGHVS and CDR2 FQNEAQ. The CDR3 sequence is 14 residues long. The CDR3 loop is CASSLLGQGYEQYF. CDR3 bases: TGTGCCAGCAGCTTATTGGGACAGGGCTACGAGCAGTACTTC.

The V call is TRBV5-5, the J call TRBJ1-3; D not certain. Germline V gene lookup returns CDR1 SGHKS and CDR2 YYEKEE (reference sequence). The V end was cut by 6 bases, the J end by 4 bases, with 14 bases between. The CDR3 sequence is 14 residues long. The CDR3 here is CASTSAIPGNTIYF. The DNA of the CDR3 is TGTGCCAGCACCTCCGCGATTCCAGGAAACACCATATATTTT.

J is TRBJ2-1 and V is TRBV7-3; TRBD2 matches 8 bases. J was trimmed by 3 bases and V by 1 base; bases with no gene match: 11. Per germline, CDR1 SGHTA and CDR2 FQGTGA. This CDR3 is 18 amino acids long. The CDR3 here is CASSLNRAGALGYNEQFF. The DNA for the CDR3 is TGTGCCAGCAGCTTAAATAGAGCGGGGGCCTTGGGCTACAATGAGCAGTTCTTC.

The V gene is TRBV2, the J gene TRBJ2-3; 8 positions agree with TRBD2. Germline values: CDR1 SNHLY, CDR2 FYNNEI. This CDR3 has 15 residues. With V trimmed by 4 bases and J by 0 bases, 3 bases remained unmatched. Here the CDR3 reads CASSVLAVSTDTQYF. As DNA, the CDR3 is TGTGCCAGCAGTGTACTAGCGGTTAGCACAGATACGCAGTATTTT.

The genes are TRBV5-6 and TRBJ1-5, with 10 bases lining up with TRBD1. The germline CDR1 and CDR2 sequences are SGHDT and YYEEEE. Trimming cost V 2 bases and J 6 bases; bases outside gene matches: 11. The CDR3 is made up of 17 amino acids. The CDR3: CASSLRGTGVGGQPQHF. CDR3 DNA sequence: TGTGCCAGCAGCTTAAGAGGGACAGGGGTAGGAGGTCAGCCCCAGCATTTT.

The gene calls are TRBV3-1 (or the pseudogene TRBV3-2) and TRBJ2-5, with 8 bases aligning to TRBD2. Germline trimming cut 1 base from V and 3 bases from J; bases unmatched to any gene: 4. Germline V CDR1 and CDR2: LGHDT, YNNKEL (reference sequence). CDR3 size: 15 residues. The CDR3 DNA reads as TGTGCCAGCAGCCAAGGTGTCGGGGGGGAAGAGACCCAGTACTTC. Translation gives CASSQGVGGEETQYF.

The V call is TRBV27, the J call TRBJ2-7, with 10 bases matching TRBD1. Per germline, CDR1 MNHEY and CDR2 SMNVEV (reference sequence). CDR3 length: 13 residues. J was trimmed by 5 bases and V by 3 bases; bases with no gene match: 1. The CDR3, as DNA: TGTGCCAGCAGTTTCGGACAGGGGGACGAGCAGTACTTC. This encodes CASSFGQGDEQYF.